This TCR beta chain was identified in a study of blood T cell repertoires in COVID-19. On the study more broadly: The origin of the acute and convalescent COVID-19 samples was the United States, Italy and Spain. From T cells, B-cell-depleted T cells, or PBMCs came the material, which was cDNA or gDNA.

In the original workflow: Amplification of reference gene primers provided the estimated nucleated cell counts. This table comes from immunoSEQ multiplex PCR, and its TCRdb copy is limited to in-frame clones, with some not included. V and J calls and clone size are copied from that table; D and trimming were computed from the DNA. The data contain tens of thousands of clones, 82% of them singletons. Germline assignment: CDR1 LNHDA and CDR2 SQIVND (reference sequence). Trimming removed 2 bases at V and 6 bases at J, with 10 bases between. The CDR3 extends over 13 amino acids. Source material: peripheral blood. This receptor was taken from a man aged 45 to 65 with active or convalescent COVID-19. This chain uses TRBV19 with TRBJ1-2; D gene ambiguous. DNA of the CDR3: TGTGCCAGTAGTATAAGCCAGGTGGATGGCTACACCTTC. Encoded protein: CASSISQVDGYTF.